These T cell receptor beta chains were read from a single sample in a study of blood T cell repertoires in COVID-19. The method was immunoSEQ multiplex PCR; TCRdb's version includes in-frame clones alone and lacks a portion of them. The sample contains approximately 360,000 clones, about 89% of which appear only once. The specimen sequenced was peripheral blood. Source of these receptors: a man in his forties or fifties with acute or convalescent COVID-19. CDR3s include the opening cysteine and the closing phenylalanine or tryptophan. Each record gives: J gene, V gene, clone size, D gene, CDR3 protein, CDR3 DNA. The D gene is left open where the match is weak. Expanded clones are given a class, and other clones once, few, many or no size at all.

J gene: TRBJ1-1
V gene: TRBV13
clone size: NA
D gene: TRBD1
CDR3 protein: CASGTGAGEAFF
CDR3 DNA: TGTGCCAGCGGGACAGGGGCTGGTGAAGCTTTCTTT

J gene: TRBJ2-7
V gene: TRBV28
clone size: NA
D gene: TRBD1
CDR3 protein: CASRKQGAHEQYF
CDR3 DNA: TGTGCCAGCAGAAAACAGGGGGCCCACGAGCAGTACTTC

J gene: TRBJ1-1
V gene: TRBV10-3
clone size: NA
D gene: NA
CDR3 protein: CAISHARVNTEAFF
CDR3 DNA: TGTGCCATCAGTCATGCGAGGGTGAACACTGAAGCTTTCTTT

J gene: TRBJ2-1
V gene: TRBV30
clone size: NA
D gene: TRBD2
CDR3 protein: CAWRTSGIHEQFF
CDR3 DNA: TGTGCCTGGAGAACTAGCGGGATCCATGAGCAGTTCTTC

J gene: TRBJ2-1
V gene: TRBV2
clone size: NA
D gene: TRBD2
CDR3 protein: CASSRSGGFYNEQFF
CDR3 DNA: TGTGCCAGCAGTAGAAGCGGGGGGTTCTACAATGAGCAGTTCTTC

J gene: TRBJ2-5
V gene: TRBV7-2
clone size: once
D gene: NA
CDR3 protein: CASSLEQARTQYF
CDR3 DNA: TGTGCCAGCAGCTTAGAGCAGGCTCGGACCCAGTACTTC

J gene: TRBJ2-3
V gene: TRBV2
clone size: NA
D gene: TRBD1
CDR3 protein: CASSSGGGTDTQYF
CDR3 DNA: TGTGCCAGCAGTTCAGGGGGCGGCACAGATACGCAGTATTTT

J gene: TRBJ2-7
V gene: TRBV5-6
clone size: NA
D gene: TRBD1
CDR3 protein: CASSLAWDRGYEQYF
CDR3 DNA: TGTGCCAGCAGCTTGGCCTGGGACAGGGGTTACGAGCAGTACTTC

J gene: TRBJ1-5
V gene: TRBV6-1
clone size: NA
D gene: TRBD1
CDR3 protein: CASIQGQGGQPQHF
CDR3 DNA: TGTGCCAGCATACAGGGACAGGGGGGTCAGCCCCAGCATTTT

J gene: TRBJ1-2
V gene: TRBV7-9
clone size: NA
D gene: NA
CDR3 protein: CASPPLQGDGYTF
CDR3 DNA: TGTGCCAGCCCCCCTCTCCAGGGTGATGGCTACACCTTC

J gene: TRBJ2-1
V gene: TRBV10-3
clone size: NA
D gene: TRBD1
CDR3 protein: CAIRGTGGASSYNEQFF
CDR3 DNA: TGTGCCATCAGAGGGACAGGAGGAGCAAGCTCCTACAATGAGCAGTTCTTC

J gene: TRBJ1-1
V gene: TRBV28
clone size: NA
D gene: NA
CDR3 protein: CASSFVVLGGTEAFF
CDR3 DNA: TGTGCCAGCAGTTTTGTCGTTTTAGGGGGCACTGAAGCTTTCTTT

J gene: TRBJ2-2
V gene: TRBV9
clone size: NA
D gene: TRBD2
CDR3 protein: CASSAGGSSGSDTGELFF
CDR3 DNA: TGTGCCAGCAGCGCAGGGGGGAGTAGCGGGAGTGACACCGGGGAGCTGTTTTTT

J gene: TRBJ2-7
V gene: TRBV7-2
clone size: NA
D gene: NA
CDR3 protein: CASSLVWDSIPSEQYF
CDR3 DNA: TGTGCCAGCAGCTTAGTATGGGACTCCATCCCGAGCGAGCAGTACTTC

J gene: TRBJ1-1
V gene: TRBV11-2
clone size: NA
D gene: TRBD1
CDR3 protein: CASSLSFPGGTNAFF
CDR3 DNA: TGTGCCAGCAGCTTAAGCTTCCCAGGGGGTACGAACGCTTTCTTT

J gene: TRBJ1-5
V gene: TRBV6-6
clone size: few
D gene: TRBD1
CDR3 protein: CASGGQDRNQPQHF
CDR3 DNA: TGTGCCAGCGGCGGACAGGACCGCAATCAGCCCCAGCATTTT

J gene: TRBJ2-2
V gene: TRBV5-5
clone size: NA
D gene: TRBD1
CDR3 protein: CASSYYPTGGNTGELFF
CDR3 DNA: TGTGCCAGCAGCTATTACCCGACAGGGGGGAACACCGGGGAGCTGTTTTTT

J gene: TRBJ2-3
V gene: TRBV29-1
clone size: NA
D gene: TRBD2
CDR3 protein: CSVDGGGSGVTDTQYF
CDR3 DNA: TGCAGCGTTGACGGCGGGGGTAGCGGGGTTACAGATACGCAGTATTTT

J gene: TRBJ1-5
V gene: TRBV27
clone size: NA
D gene: NA
CDR3 protein: CASSFKGVGQPQHF
CDR3 DNA: TGTGCCAGCAGTTTTAAGGGGGTTGGGCAGCCCCAGCATTTT

J gene: TRBJ1-4
V gene: TRBV3-1/TRBV3-2
clone size: NA
D gene: NA
CDR3 protein: CASSHRVHGKLFF
CDR3 DNA: TGTGCCAGCAGCCACCGGGTTCACGGAAAACTGTTTTTT

J gene: TRBJ2-7
V gene: TRBV6-5
clone size: NA
D gene: NA
CDR3 protein: CASSYVPSEKQYF
CDR3 DNA: TGTGCCAGCAGTTACGTACCTAGCGAAAAGCAGTACTTC

J gene: TRBJ1-2
V gene: TRBV30
clone size: NA
D gene: TRBD1
CDR3 protein: CAWSPKSAGGNYGYTF
CDR3 DNA: TGTGCCTGGAGTCCTAAGTCGGCAGGGGGCAACTATGGCTACACCTTC

J gene: TRBJ1-6
V gene: TRBV4-1
clone size: NA
D gene: NA
CDR3 protein: CASSQPPAGSPRNSPLHF
CDR3 DNA: TGCGCCAGCAGCCAACCTCCGGCGGGGTCCCCTAGGAATTCACCCCTCCACTTT

J gene: TRBJ2-3
V gene: TRBV19
clone size: NA
D gene: NA
CDR3 protein: CASSPRTQSTDTQYF
CDR3 DNA: TGTGCCAGTAGTCCTAGGACTCAGAGCACAGATACGCAGTATTTT

J gene: TRBJ1-2
V gene: TRBV20-1
clone size: once
D gene: NA
CDR3 protein: CSASINSNYGYTF
CDR3 DNA: TGCAGTGCTAGTATCAACTCTAACTATGGCTACACCTTC

J gene: TRBJ1-1
V gene: TRBV5-8
clone size: NA
D gene: NA
CDR3 protein: CASSLRQINTEAFF
CDR3 DNA: TGTGCCAGCAGCCTTCGACAGATAAACACTGAAGCTTTCTTT

J gene: TRBJ1-2
V gene: TRBV15
clone size: NA
D gene: NA
CDR3 protein: CATSRDSDRYYGYTF
CDR3 DNA: TGTGCCACCAGCAGGGACTCGGACAGATACTATGGCTACACCTTC

J gene: TRBJ2-1
V gene: TRBV27
clone size: NA
D gene: TRBD2
CDR3 protein: CASSSAGGPNGQFF
CDR3 DNA: TGTGCCAGCAGTTCAGCGGGAGGACCAAATGGGCAGTTCTTC

J gene: TRBJ1-1
V gene: TRBV15
clone size: NA
D gene: NA
CDR3 protein: CATSRPLENTEAFF
CDR3 DNA: TGTGCCACCAGCAGACCACTTGAGAACACTGAAGCTTTCTTT

J gene: TRBJ2-1
V gene: TRBV7-2
clone size: once
D gene: TRBD1
CDR3 protein: CASLFRTGVYNEQFF
CDR3 DNA: TGTGCCAGCTTGTTTCGAACAGGGGTTTACAATGAGCAGTTCTTC

J gene: TRBJ1-6
V gene: TRBV28
clone size: once
D gene: NA
CDR3 protein: CASSTLSSSYNSPLHF
CDR3 DNA: TGTGCCAGCAGCACCCTGTCCAGCTCCTATAATTCACCCCTCCACTTT

J gene: TRBJ2-1
V gene: TRBV9
clone size: few
D gene: TRBD2
CDR3 protein: CASSVAASGSYEQFF
CDR3 DNA: TGTGCCAGCAGCGTAGCGGCTAGCGGGAGTTATGAGCAGTTCTTC

J gene: TRBJ2-7
V gene: TRBV28
clone size: NA
D gene: NA
CDR3 protein: CATETGRRYEQYF
CDR3 DNA: TGTGCCACCGAAACAGGGCGACGGTACGAGCAGTACTTC

J gene: TRBJ2-1
V gene: TRBV11-3
clone size: NA
D gene: TRBD2
CDR3 protein: CASSSGLAGGPPDNEQFF
CDR3 DNA: TGTGCCAGCAGTTCGGGACTAGCGGGGGGCCCGCCTGACAATGAGCAGTTCTTC

J gene: TRBJ1-2
V gene: TRBV27
clone size: NA
D gene: NA
CDR3 protein: CASSSVTGKNYGYTF
CDR3 DNA: TGTGCCAGCAGTTCGGTGACAGGCAAAAACTATGGCTACACCTTC

J gene: TRBJ1-5
V gene: TRBV4-1
clone size: NA
D gene: NA
CDR3 protein: CASSQEGQGRRSNQPQHF
CDR3 DNA: TGCGCCAGCAGCCAAGAGGGTCAGGGGAGAAGGAGCAATCAGCCCCAGCATTTT

J gene: TRBJ2-1
V gene: TRBV9
clone size: NA
D gene: NA
CDR3 protein: CASSEAHELFF
CDR3 DNA: TGTGCCAGCAGCGAAGCCCATGAGCTGTTCTTC

J gene: TRBJ1-3
V gene: TRBV29-1
clone size: NA
D gene: NA
CDR3 protein: CSVRGPGNTIYF
CDR3 DNA: TGCAGCGTTAGAGGGCCCGGAAACACCATATATTTT

J gene: TRBJ2-1
V gene: TRBV24-1
clone size: once
D gene: NA
CDR3 protein: CATSEAGEQFF
CDR3 DNA: TGTGCCACCAGTGAGGCAGGGGAGCAGTTCTTC

J gene: TRBJ1-2
V gene: TRBV6-1
clone size: NA
D gene: TRBD1
CDR3 protein: CASSEIGTGGYGYTF
CDR3 DNA: TGTGCCAGCAGTGAAATCGGGACAGGGGGCTATGGCTACACCTTC

J gene: TRBJ2-7
V gene: TRBV30
clone size: NA
D gene: TRBD1
CDR3 protein: CAWSMDRVVFEQYF
CDR3 DNA: TGTGCCTGGAGTATGGACAGGGTAGTTTTCGAGCAGTACTTC

J gene: TRBJ1-4
V gene: TRBV6-1
clone size: NA
D gene: NA
CDR3 protein: CASSDHRANEKLFF
CDR3 DNA: TGTGCCAGCAGTGATCACAGGGCTAATGAAAAACTGTTTTTT